The T cell receptor (beta chain) under discussion was sequenced for a study of T cell repertoires in aging, cancer and after chemotherapy. V was shortened by 4 bases and J by 5 bases, with 8 bases between the two germline ends. CDR3 length: 11 amino acids. Germline V gene sequence: CDR1 DFQATT, CDR2 SNEGSKA (reference sequence). TRB rearrangements spanning V, D and J were amplified using mixed TRB-A/B primers. TCRdb fed the multiplex PCR reads into MiXCR, producing one record per CDR3 protein. Of several hundred distinct CDR3 sequences listed, less than 20% are singletons. Findings of the study overall: Hematological cancer patients had lymphoid organ infiltration that may impair thymic emigration or T cell expansion. In each cancer cohort, median generation probability increased across chemotherapy, suggesting thymic output rebounded. Compared with age-matched healthy donors, untreated hematological or solid cancer patients showed higher blood TCR clonality.

This clonotype was counted between two and nine times. Its antigen is currently unknown. Amplification of TCR beta used genomic DNA extracted from peripheral blood. Sequenced: blood. The receptor comes from a human donor with a blood cancer. This rearrangement joins TRBV20-1 to TRBJ2-5, with D tentatively TRBD1 (5 bases). The CDR3 reads CSATRGETQYF. The CDR3 DNA follows: TGCAGTGCTACTAGGGGTGAGACCCAGTACTTC.